One and the same sample provided the 21 T cell receptor beta chains below, sequenced in a study of T and B cells in COVID-19 patients. TRB rearrangements were amplified by multiplex PCR with BIOMED2 TRB-A/B primers. TCRdb re-derived calls from the multiplex PCR reads in MiXCR, one entry per CDR3 protein. The top ten hold around 3.2% of the sample, which has some 5,000 distinct CDR3 sequences, around a fifth seen once. TRB was amplified from around 230-520 ng of blood genomic DNA. The specimen was blood. These TCRs come from a human donor with active COVID-19.

V and J are TRBV6-2 or TRBV6-3 and TRBJ1-1, with TRBD1 matching 9 bases. The CDR3 length is 13 residues. V shed 4 bases, J shed 7 bases, and the junction held 4 bases outside the gene matches. Looked up from germline, CDR1 is MNHEY and CDR2 is SVGEGT. The CDR3 sequence is CASSFPGQGEAFF. CDR3 bases: TGTGCCAGCAGTTTTCCGGGACAGGGTGAAGCTTTCTTT.

This chain joins TRBV13 and TRBJ2-6, with 11 bases fitting TRBD1. Germline CDR1 and CDR2: PRHDT and FYEKMQ (reference sequence). V was pared by 0 bases and J by 0 bases, with 10 bases of the junction left unmatched. The CDR3 loop spans 21 amino acids. The DNA for the CDR3 is TGTGCCAGCAGCTTAGGAGGACAGGGGGCGGCCGGGGACTCTGGGGCCAACGTCCTGACTTTC. It codes for CASSLGGQGAAGDSGANVLTF.

To note about this clonotype: A much larger clone differs by one base, so this may be a read error. The V call is TRBV18, the J call TRBJ2-5, with 9 bases lining up with TRBD2. CDR1 and CDR2 (germline): KGHSH, LQKENI. CDR3 size: 17 residues. The trim removed 1 base at V and 5 bases at J, leaving 11 bases unmatched. CDR3 protein: CASSPRLAGRSGETQYF. For the CDR3, the DNA is TGTGCCAGCTCACCACGGCTAGCGGGGAGATCGGGGGAGACCCAGTACTTC.

This clonotype was detected a few times. J is TRBJ1-2 and V is TRBV6-4, with 9 bases lining up with TRBD1. This CDR3 spans 15 amino acids. The junction had 7 bases not matched to a gene; V was cut back by 3 bases and J by 5 bases. The germline V gene encodes CDR1 MRHNA and CDR2 SNTAGT. The CDR3 sequence is CASSDAHGTGYGYTF. The CDR3 DNA reads as TGTGCCAGCAGTGATGCCCACGGGACAGGGTATGGCTACACCTTC.

With regard to this clonotype: This may be a read error, as it is one base from a much larger clone. The chain has TRBV15 and TRBJ1-2; 7 bases are a match to TRBD1. This CDR3 has 15 residues. V dropped 0 bases and J dropped 7; count of bases not matched to a gene: 8. The germline V gene encodes CDR1 LNHNV and CDR2 YYDKDF (reference sequence). The CDR3, as DNA: TGTGCCACCAGCAGAGATTTCAGGGGGGGGGGTGGCTACACCTTC. It yields the protein CATSRDFRGGGGYTF.

The V and J genes are TRBV10-1 and TRBJ1-4; D not resolved. Deletions cut 9 bases from V and 0 bases from J, with 14 bases between. CDR1 is WNHNN and CDR2 is SYGVQD in the germline V gene (reference sequence). The CDR3 contains 15 residues. The CDR3 DNA reads TGCGCCAGGGCCTCGGGCGCAGCAACTAATGAAAAACTGTTTTTT. It encodes CARASGAATNEKLFF.

This chain uses TRBV2 with TRBJ2-1, with TRBD2 identical over 7 bases. Trimming took 7 bases from V and 4 from J; bases not matched to a gene: 7. The CDR3 runs to 14 residues. The germline V gene has CDR1 SNHLY and CDR2 FYNNEI. CDR3 in amino acids: CASTRAGAYNEQFF. The CDR3 DNA follows: TGTGCCAGCACTAGGGCGGGAGCTTACAATGAGCAGTTCTTC.

This clonotype occurred many times. The chain has TRBV5-4 and TRBJ1-1, with unresolved D. Trimming stripped 0 bases from V and 4 bases from J, with 13 bases between. The germline V gene has CDR1 SGHNT and CDR2 YYREEE (reference sequence). This CDR3 has 15 amino acids. CDR3 amino acids: CASSLAGVLVTEAFF. The CDR3 DNA reads as TGTGCCAGCAGCTTGGCCGGAGTCTTAGTCACTGAAGCTTTCTTT.

This clonotype is categorized as medium-sized (0.01 to 0.1%). The CDR3 loop is CASSEYTYEQYF. In nucleotides, the CDR3 is TGTGCCAGCAGTGAATATACCTACGAGCAGTACTTC. V usage is TRBV6-1 and J usage is TRBJ2-7; no clear D. CDR1 MNHNS and CDR2 SASEGT come from the germline V gene. V was shortened by 2 bases and J by 2 bases, with 4 bases between the two germline ends. The CDR3 has 12 residues.

The chain carries TRBV4-3 and TRBJ1-6; unclear D gene. V lost 2 bases and J 5 bases, leaving 10 bases between the germline ends. The germline V gene has CDR1 LGHNA and CDR2 YSLEER. CDR3 length equals 15 residues. DNA for the CDR3: TGCGCCAGCAGCCAAAATACCTTTAATAATTCACCCCTCCACTTT. The encoded protein is CASSQNTFNNSPLHF.

V and J are TRBV2 and TRBJ2-2; D is uncertain. The CDR3 contains 14 residues. Germline V CDR1 and CDR2: SNHLY, FYNNEI. The germline V and J ends were trimmed by 0 bases and 5 bases, with 7 bases remaining between them. The DNA of the CDR3 is TGTGCCAGCAGTGAAGCGCTGATGACCGGGGAGCTGTTTTTT. Its protein product is CASSEALMTGELFF.

This clonotype counts as medium-sized. The J gene is TRBJ2-2, the V gene TRBV6-5; a possible D gene is TRBD1 (6 bases). The CDR3 is 14 amino acids. Between the trimmed V and J ends, which lost 2 bases and 8 bases, there was a span of 12 bases. The germline gives CDR1 MNHEY, CDR2 SVGAGI. CDR3 nucleotides: TGTGCCAGCAGTTACCTCGGACAGCTTGGGGAGCTGTTTTTT. This encodes CASSYLGQLGELFF.

The gene calls are TRBV7-2 and TRBJ2-1; 8 bases agree with TRBD2. J gave up 6 bases and V 0 bases, and 4 bases lay outside the gene matches. Germline CDR1 and CDR2: SGHTA and FQGNSA. The CDR3 consists of 15 residues. Here the CDR3 reads CASSLAAGGLNEQFF. CDR3 sequence (DNA): TGTGCCAGCAGCTTAGCGGCGGGAGGTCTCAATGAGCAGTTCTTC.

The table lists this clonotype with a few counts. The gene calls are TRBV7-2 and TRBJ2-3; 12 bases are a match to TRBD2. V shed 4 bases and J 3 bases; nucleotides not matched to a gene: 5. This CDR3 contains 16 residues. In germline, CDR1 is SGHTA, CDR2 FQGNSA. CDR3 residues: CASSSRLAGVTDTQYF. The CDR3 DNA reads TGTGCCAGCAGCTCCCGACTAGCGGGAGTAACAGATACGCAGTATTTT.

This clonotype was detected ten times or more. CDR3 residues: CASSLVSSYEQYF. DNA for the CDR3: TGTGCCAGCAGCTTGGTTTCGTCCTACGAGCAGTACTTC. The chain links TRBV5-4 to TRBJ2-7; unclear D gene. CDR3 length: 13 amino acids. V was cut by 0 bases and J by 1 base, with 5 bases left in between. The germline V gene has CDR1 SGHNT and CDR2 YYREEE (reference sequence). Full variable domain (rest looked up from reference TRBV5-4 and TRBJ2-7): ETGVTQSPTHLIKTRGQQVTLRCSSQSGHNTVSWYQQALGQGPQFIFQYYREEENGRGNFPPRFSGLQFPNYSSELNVNALELDDSALYLCASSLVSSYEQYFGPGTRLTVT.

The chain joins TRBV5-4 to TRBJ1-1; D is unresolved. Germline V lookup: CDR1 SGHNT, CDR2 YYREEE (reference sequence). Trimming pared 0 bases from V and 0 bases from J, leaving 9 bases between. This CDR3 has 15 residues. CDR3 protein: CASSLDTGMNTEAFF. CDR3 coding DNA: TGTGCCAGCAGCTTGGATACGGGGATGAACACTGAAGCTTTCTTT.

This clonotype was recorded once. A much larger clone sits a single nucleotide away, making a read error possible. The V call is TRBV11-2, the J call TRBJ2-2; no definite D call. The CDR3 runs 12 residues. Per germline, CDR1 SGHAT and CDR2 FQNNGV. This CDR3 is CVSSPGPGELFF. DNA for the CDR3: TGTGTCAGCAGCCCAGGACCCGGGGAGCTGTTTTTT.

Within the sample, this clonotype is medium-sized (0.01 to 0.1%). This chain joins TRBV6-5 and TRBJ2-7; D is perhaps TRBD2 (5 bases). The V end was cut by 0 bases, the J end by 6 bases, with 15 bases between. Germline-derived CDR1 and CDR2 are MNHEY and SVGAGI. CDR3 length: 15 residues. As DNA, the CDR3 is TGTGCCAGCAGTTACTCTAGGCCTGCGGCGGGCGAGCAGTACTTC. Translation: CASSYSRPAAGEQYF.

Judged by abundance, this clonotype is medium-sized. The chain is built from TRBV6-6 and TRBJ2-2; 7 bases map to TRBD1. V dropped 6 bases and J dropped 6; count of bases not matched to a gene: 7. The CDR3 covers 14 residues. The V gene's germline CDR1 is MNHNY and CDR2 SVGAGI (reference sequence). CDR3: CASRITGDAGELFF. The CDR3 nucleotides read TGTGCCAGCAGAATAACAGGGGACGCCGGGGAGCTGTTTTTT.

The rearrangement joins TRBV20-1 to TRBJ1-4, with D unresolved. Germline V gene sequence: CDR1 DFQATT, CDR2 SNEGSKA (reference sequence). Trimming pared 6 bases from V and 7 bases from J, leaving 9 bases between. The CDR3 has 11 amino acids. The CDR3 DNA follows: TGCAGTGCCCCCATAGGTGAAAAACTGTTTTTT. Encoded protein: CSAPIGEKLFF.

In this sample, this clonotype turned up a few times. The CDR3 loop is CASRTGAWNTEAFF. Written as DNA, the CDR3 is TGTGCCAGCAGAACAGGGGCTTGGAACACTGAAGCTTTCTTT. The chain links TRBV6-1 to TRBJ1-1; TRBD1 agrees at 7 bases. Germline CDR1 reads MNHNS; CDR2 reads SASEGT. After removal of 6 bases from V and 1 base from J, the junction contained 5 bases not matched to a gene. The CDR3 is 14 residues long.